Listed here are 28 T cell receptor beta chains from one sample, sequenced in a study of vaccination effects on CD4 cells after COVID-19. Antigen-specific CD4+ T cells were expanded with viral peptide pools in the ViraFEST assay before sequencing. Researchers isolated CD4+ T cells once around 11 days of culture had elapsed. Vaccine recipients had no previous SARS-CoV-2 infection; their nucleocapsid antibodies were negative. Their recognized antigens are unknown. The table came from immunoSEQ multiplex PCR; TCRdb's copy has only in-frame clones and leaves some out. The sample gives fewer than 70,000 clones, 75% to 85% of which show up once; 10% to 15% is in the top ten. The sample consisted of CD4+ T cells from PBMCs cultured with SARS-CoV-2 spike peptides, taken before COVID-19 vaccination. The source of these receptors is a human donor who received a COVID-19 vaccine.

The rearrangement joins TRBV5-4 to TRBJ2-5, with D unresolved. V lost 0 bases and J lost 5, with 11 bases in between. CDR1 and CDR2 from the germline V gene are SGHNT and YYREEE (reference sequence). The CDR3 has 14 residues. The CDR3 bases are TGTGCCAGCAGCTTGGTTGGGAAACGGGAGACCCAGTACTTC. Translation: CASSLVGKRETQYF.

This chain uses TRBV19 with TRBJ1-1; TRBD1 is a possible D gene (6 bases). The ends were cut back, 3 bases at V and 7 bases at J, with 15 bases in the middle. From germline, CDR1 is LNHDA and CDR2 SQIVND (reference sequence). The CDR3 consists of 14 residues. The CDR3 DNA reads as TGTGCCAGTAGTATGTGGGGGGCGCCGAGTGAAGCTTTCTTT. Translation gives CASSMWGAPSEAFF.

The chain is built from TRBV29-1 and TRBJ2-5; no definite D call. V was clipped by 4 bases and J by 2 bases, with 17 bases between them. Germline CDR1 SQVTM, CDR2 ANQGSEA. The CDR3 consists of 15 residues. The CDR3: CSVAGAYKLQETQYF. The CDR3 coding sequence is TGCAGCGTTGCTGGAGCGTACAAACTTCAAGAGACCCAGTACTTC. The complete variable domain, with remaining parts taken from reference TRBV29-1 and TRBJ2-5, reads SAVISQKPSRDICQRGTSLTIQCQVDSQVTMMFWYRQQPGQSLTLIATANQGSEATYESGFVIDKFPISRPNLTFSTLTVSNMSPEDSSIYLCSVAGAYKLQETQYFGPGTRLLVL.

This chain joins TRBV11-2 and TRBJ2-5, with D perhaps given as TRBD1 or TRBD2 (5 bases each). This CDR3 comprises 16 residues. Per the germline V gene, CDR1 is SGHAT and CDR2 is FQNNGV. The V and J ends lost 5 bases and 2 bases respectively, with 18 bases between them. This chain's CDR3 is CASSPRGSGPQETQYF. In nucleotides, the CDR3 is TGTGCCAGCAGCCCTCGGGGATCGGGACCTCAAGAGACCCAGTACTTC. Full variable domain (rest looked up from reference TRBV11-2 and TRBJ2-5): EAGVAQSPRYKIIEKRQSVAFWCNPISGHATLYWYQQILGQGPKLLIQFQNNGVVDDSQLPKDRFSAERLKGVDSTLKIQPAKLEDSAVYLCASSPRGSGPQETQYFGPGTRLLVL.

The chain links TRBV7-2 to TRBJ2-3, with D perhaps matching TRBD1 (5 bases). CDR1 SGHTA and CDR2 FQGNSA come from the germline V gene. There are 14 residues in the CDR3. The ends were cut back, 2 bases at V and 7 bases at J, with 13 bases in the middle. CDR3: CASSLSGASNTQYF. CDR3 in DNA: TGTGCCAGCAGCTTATCTGGGGCCTCGAATACGCAGTATTTT.

This clone turned up a few times. The DNA of the CDR3 is TGTGCCAGCAGAGGGACAGGGGGAAATTTCTATGGCTACACCTTC. It codes for CASRGTGGNFYGYTF. This chain connects TRBV5-6 to TRBJ1-2; 11 bases line up with TRBD1. J gave up 4 bases and V 5 bases, and 7 bases lay outside the gene matches. Per the germline V gene, CDR1 is SGHDT and CDR2 is YYEEEE. The CDR3 loop spans 15 amino acids.

This clone has only a few counts. This chain links TRBV6-2 or TRBV6-3 with TRBJ2-7, with 9 bases lining up with TRBD1. Germline CDR1 MNHEY, CDR2 SVGEGT. The length of the CDR3 is 14 residues. The J segment lost 4 bases and the V segment lost 4 bases, leaving 5 bases of the junction unmatched. For the CDR3, the DNA is TGTGCCAGCAGTTCTAGGACAGGGGTTTACGAGCAGTACGTC. Protein: CASSSRTGVYEQYV.

The chain uses TRBV15 and TRBJ2-3; the match to TRBD2 covers 8 bases. The CDR3 runs to 18 residues. J lost 6 bases, V lost 0 bases, and 14 bases had no gene match. Germline V gene sequence: CDR1 LNHNV, CDR2 YYDKDF (reference sequence). CDR3 sequence: CATSRDKGAGTRRDTQYF. CDR3 in DNA: TGTGCCACCAGCAGAGATAAGGGAGCCGGGACTAGGAGGGATACGCAGTATTTT.

In its sample, this clone was seen a few times. The chain links TRBV28 to TRBJ1-4, with D perhaps matching TRBD1 (5 bases). The CDR3 is 14 amino acids. In germline, CDR1 is MDHEN, CDR2 SYDVKM. Trimming took 7 bases from V and 8 from J, leaving 17 bases between them. The CDR3 here is CASTQIRDEEKLFF. In DNA form, the CDR3 reads TGTGCCAGCACCCAGATCAGGGACGAGGAAAAACTGTTTTTT.

The V gene is TRBV15, the J gene TRBJ1-1; no clear D. V shed 0 bases and J shed 1 base, with 9 bases lying between them. The germline CDR1 and CDR2 sequences are LNHNV and YYDKDF (reference sequence). This CDR3 spans 15 amino acids. DNA for the CDR3: TGTGCCACCAGCAGAGACTTAGTGGGGAACACTGAAGCTTTCTTT. Translated, it gives CATSRDLVGNTEAFF.

The chain combines TRBV2 with TRBJ1-4; maybe TRBD1 (5 bases). Germline CDR1 SNHLY, CDR2 FYNNEI. Deletions cut 6 bases from V and 7 bases from J, with 18 bases between. CDR3 length: 15 amino acids. Written as DNA, the CDR3 is TGTGCCAGCAGCCTGGGCGGGGGGTTTAGTGAAAAACTGTTTTTT. This gives the protein CASSLGGGFSEKLFF.

CDR3 sequence: CASSPDRGREAFF. CDR3 bases: TGTGCCAGCAGCCCAGACAGGGGGCGGGAAGCTTTCTTT. V gene TRBV7-3 combines with J gene TRBJ1-1; 10 bases are shared with TRBD1. This CDR3 is 13 amino acids long. Germline V lookup: CDR1 SGHTA, CDR2 FQGTGA. J gave up 8 bases and V 5 bases, and 5 bases lay outside the gene matches.

This sequence joins TRBV2 and TRBJ2-7, with a weak D call TRBD1 (5 bases). The CDR3 is 11 amino acids. CDR1 is SNHLY and CDR2 is FYNNEI in the germline V gene. In DNA form, the CDR3 reads TGTGCCAGCAGTGGACCGGCAGGGCGCATCGTC. It codes for CASSGPAGRIV.

This chain uses TRBV21-1 with TRBJ2-2; TRBD1 is the table's D call, not checked against the DNA. TRBV21-1 is a known pseudogene. This CDR3 comprises 17 residues. The CDR3 DNA reads as TGTGCCAGCAGCAATATCCACAGGGTTATTGGCACCGGGGAGCTGTTTTTT. Translation gives CASSNIHRVIGTGELFF.

This clone has more than one count but fewer than ten. This chain uses TRBV6-2 or TRBV6-3 with TRBJ1-5; D may be TRBD1 (6 bases). Looked up from germline, CDR1 is MNHEY and CDR2 is SVGEGT. The CDR3 spans 16 residues. V was shortened by 5 bases and J by 4 bases, with 18 bases between the two germline ends. The CDR3 DNA reads as TGTGCCAGCAGTCTGAGACCGGGAGGGGGTAATCAGCCCCAGCATTTT. This translates into CASSLRPGGGNQPQHF.

Only one count was recorded for this clone. The V call is TRBV5-6, the J call TRBJ2-1; the D gene is possibly TRBD1 (6 bases). The CDR3 runs 14 residues. Trimming left V 4 bases short and J 5 bases short, with 13 bases between. The germline gives CDR1 SGHDT, CDR2 YYEEEE. The CDR3 nucleotides read TGTGCCAGCAGCCTACTGACAGGAAACAATGAGCAGTTCTTC. Encoded protein: CASSLLTGNNEQFF. Based on the CDR3 plus reference TRBV5-6 and TRBJ2-1, the full variable domain is DAGVTQSPTHLIKTRGQQVTLRCSPKSGHDTVSWYQQALGQGPQFIFQYYEEEERQRGNFPDRFSGHQFPNYSSELNVNALLLGDSALYLCASSLLTGNNEQFFGPGTRLTVL.

The rearrangement joins TRBV15 to TRBJ2-3; 7 bases fit TRBD1. The CDR3 totals 15 residues. V lost 9 bases, J lost 4 bases, and 13 bases stayed unmatched. Germline V CDR1 and CDR2: LNHNV, YYDKDF (reference sequence). CDR3 loop: CATKWTGTLPDTQYF. DNA for the CDR3: TGTGCCACGAAATGGACAGGTACTCTGCCAGATACGCAGTATTTT.

The J gene is TRBJ2-2, the V gene TRBV7-3; no definite D call. The V gene's germline CDR1 is SGHTA and CDR2 FQGTGA. The ends were cut back, 5 bases at V and 7 bases at J, with 11 bases in the middle. The CDR3 has 13 residues. The CDR3 loop is CASSPGRNGELFF. In nucleotides, the CDR3 is TGTGCCAGCAGCCCCGGGCGGAACGGGGAGCTGTTTTTT.

The V gene is TRBV5-1, the J gene TRBJ2-2; 10 bases agree with TRBD1. V was clipped by 7 bases and J by 6 bases; unmatched bases: 6. The CDR3 loop spans 14 amino acids. Germline V lookup: CDR1 SGHRS, CDR2 YFSETQ. The CDR3: CASERTGGPGELFF. CDR3 nucleotides: TGCGCCAGCGAAAGGACAGGGGGGCCCGGGGAGCTGTTTTTT.

The V gene is TRBV5-1, the J gene TRBJ2-1, with D unclear. V was shortened by 2 bases and J by 9 bases, with 15 bases between the two germline ends. Germline CDR1 SGHRS, CDR2 YFSETQ. CDR3 length equals 14 residues. CDR3: CASSFTESAGEQFF. The CDR3 DNA sequence: TGCGCCAGCAGCTTTACTGAATCTGCCGGTGAGCAGTTCTTC. Full variable domain (missing parts from reference TRBV5-1 and TRBJ2-1): KAGVTQTPRYLIKTRGQQVTLSCSPISGHRSVSWYQQTPGQGLQFLFEYFSETQRNKGNFPGRFSGRQFSNSRSEMNVSTLELGDSALYLCASSFTESAGEQFFGPGTRLTVL.

The V gene is TRBV6-6, the J gene TRBJ2-7; D is undetermined. The germline V gene encodes CDR1 MNHNY and CDR2 SVGAGI (reference sequence). V lost 6 bases to trimming and J lost 3 bases, with 6 bases between them. The CDR3 has 11 amino acids. CDR3 in amino acids: CASRNHYEQYV. CDR3 nucleotide sequence: TGTGCCAGCAGAAACCACTACGAGCAGTACGTC.

This clone was seen more than once but under ten times. This sequence joins TRBV14 and TRBJ2-2, with D possibly TRBD1 on 6 matching bases. CDR3 length equals 16 residues. Per germline, CDR1 SGHDN and CDR2 FVKESK. V was pared by 6 bases and J by 5 bases, with 19 bases between. CDR3 nucleotide sequence: TGTGCCAGCAGTCGGAACCGGGACACCTCGACCGGGGAGCTGTTTTTT. It yields the protein CASSRNRDTSTGELFF.

In its sample, this clone was seen a few times. The chain employs TRBV27 and TRBJ1-1; 7 bases map to TRBD1. Germline-derived CDR1 and CDR2 are MNHEY and SMNVEV (reference sequence). There are 17 residues in the CDR3. The V and J ends lost 4 bases and 1 base, in that order; junction bases with no gene match: 12. The CDR3 coding sequence is TGTGCCAGCAGTTCTACGCGAGGGGGCGGAAGGAACACTGAAGCTTTCTTT. As protein: CASSSTRGGGRNTEAFF.

This chain uses TRBV2 with TRBJ1-4; the match to TRBD1 covers 7 bases. The V segment lost 6 bases and the J segment 2 bases; nucleotides outside the gene matches: 3. In germline, CDR1 is SNHLY, CDR2 FYNNEI. This CDR3 contains 14 residues. CDR3 sequence reads: CASRTGRTNEKLFF. The CDR3 DNA is TGTGCCAGCAGGACAGGGAGGACTAATGAAAAACTGTTTTTT. Using reference TRBV2 and TRBJ1-4 for the parts outside the CDR3, the full variable domain is EPEVTQTPSHQVTQMGQEVILRCVPISNHLYFYWYRQILGQKVEFLVSFYNNEISEKSEIFDDQFSVERPDGSNFTLKIRSTKLEDSAMYFCASRTGRTNEKLFFGSGTQLSVL.

The V gene is TRBV2, the J gene TRBJ1-6, with D uncertain. The germline V gene has CDR1 SNHLY and CDR2 FYNNEI. Trimming cost V 6 bases and J 14 bases, with 11 bases left between them. The CDR3 has 11 amino acids. The chain's CDR3 is CASSSGTTLHF. DNA for the CDR3: TGTGCCAGCAGCTCCGGCACCACCCTCCACTTT. Full variable domain (rest looked up from reference TRBV2 and TRBJ1-6): EPEVTQTPSHQVTQMGQEVILRCVPISNHLYFYWYRQILGQKVEFLVSFYNNEISEKSEIFDDQFSVERPDGSNFTLKIRSTKLEDSAMYFCASSSGTTLHFGNGTRLTVT.

The rearrangement uses TRBV6-1 and TRBJ1-4, with D unresolved. The germline CDR1 and CDR2 sequences are MNHNS and SASEGT. Trimming pared 6 bases from V and 2 bases from J, leaving 13 bases between. The CDR3 runs 15 residues. CDR3 in amino acids: CASRIPGETNEKLFF. The CDR3 DNA reads TGTGCCAGCAGGATCCCGGGAGAGACTAATGAAAAACTGTTTTTT.

The chain couples TRBV30 to TRBJ2-3, with D possibly matching TRBD2 (6 bases). Germline loops: CDR1 GTSNPN, CDR2 SVGIG (reference sequence). Deletions cut 5 bases from V and 2 bases from J, with 14 bases between. This CDR3 spans 14 amino acids. CDR3 nucleotides: TGTGCCTGGGGCTGGGGCGGGGACACAGATACGCAGTATTTT. This sequence encodes CAWGWGGDTDTQYF.

This chain connects TRBV6-5 to TRBJ2-1; the match to TRBD1 covers 7 bases. Germline V gene data show CDR1 as MNHEY and CDR2 as SVGAGI. V lost 6 bases, J lost 5 bases, and 7 bases stayed unmatched. The CDR3 totals 14 residues. DNA of the CDR3: TGTGCCAGCAGATTTCTAGGGACAGACAATGAGCAGTTCTTC. Translated: CASRFLGTDNEQFF.